The table lists the clone carrying this T cell receptor beta chain with a few counts. Generated by immunoSEQ multiplex PCR, the TCRdb table keeps only in-frame clones and is missing some. The data show fewer than 30,000 clones, around 66% seen once. The CDR3 sequence is 15 residues long. Germline V gives CDR1 DFQATT, CDR2 SNEGSKA (reference sequence). Trimming took 3 bases from V and 0 from J, leaving 14 bases between them. The data stem from a study of blood T cell repertoires in COVID-19. The receptor was isolated from a man between 60 and 70 years old with active or convalescent COVID-19. This chain joins TRBV20-1 and TRBJ1-1; no clear D. The source material was peripheral blood. This CDR3 reads CSASGQARMNTEAFF. CDR3 in DNA: TGCAGTGCTAGTGGGCAGGCCCGTATGAACACTGAAGCTTTCTTT.